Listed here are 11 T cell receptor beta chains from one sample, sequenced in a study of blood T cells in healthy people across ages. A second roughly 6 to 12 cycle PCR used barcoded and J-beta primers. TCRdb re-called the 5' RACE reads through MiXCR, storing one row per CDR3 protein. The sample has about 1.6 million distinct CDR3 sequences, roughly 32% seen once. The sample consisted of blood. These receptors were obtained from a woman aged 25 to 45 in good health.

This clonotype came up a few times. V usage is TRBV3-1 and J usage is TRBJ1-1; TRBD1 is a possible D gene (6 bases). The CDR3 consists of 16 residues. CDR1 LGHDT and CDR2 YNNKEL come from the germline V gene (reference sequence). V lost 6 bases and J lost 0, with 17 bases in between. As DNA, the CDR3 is TGTGCCAGCAGATTTGCGGGGGCTGGCATGAACACTGAAGCTTTCTTT. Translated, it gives CASRFAGAGMNTEAFF.

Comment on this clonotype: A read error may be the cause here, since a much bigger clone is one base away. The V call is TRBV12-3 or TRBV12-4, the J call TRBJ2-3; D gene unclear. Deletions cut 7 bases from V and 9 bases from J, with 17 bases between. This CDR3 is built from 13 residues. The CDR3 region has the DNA TGTGCCAGCAATCAAAATGGACGAACCACGCAGTATTTT. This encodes CASNQNGRTTQYF.

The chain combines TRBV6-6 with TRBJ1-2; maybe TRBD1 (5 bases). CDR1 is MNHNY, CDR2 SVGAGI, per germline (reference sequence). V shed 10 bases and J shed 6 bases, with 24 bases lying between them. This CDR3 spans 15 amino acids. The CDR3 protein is CATLDRDRTLHGYTF. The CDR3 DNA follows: TGTGCCACCTTAGACAGAGACCGAACTTTACATGGCTACACCTTC.

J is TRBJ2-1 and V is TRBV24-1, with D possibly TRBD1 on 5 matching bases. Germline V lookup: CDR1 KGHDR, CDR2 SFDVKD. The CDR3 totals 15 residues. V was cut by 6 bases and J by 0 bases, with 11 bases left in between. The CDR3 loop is CATSIGHHSYNEQFF. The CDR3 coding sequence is TGTGCCACCAGTATCGGACACCACTCCTACAATGAGCAGTTCTTC.

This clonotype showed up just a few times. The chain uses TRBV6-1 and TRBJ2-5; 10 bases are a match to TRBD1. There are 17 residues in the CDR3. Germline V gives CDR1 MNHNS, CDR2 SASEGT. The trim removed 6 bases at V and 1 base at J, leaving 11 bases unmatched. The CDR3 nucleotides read TGTGCCAGCAGCCGGACAGGGGGTGCTACTTTCCAAGAGACCCAGTACTTC. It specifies CASSRTGGATFQETQYF.

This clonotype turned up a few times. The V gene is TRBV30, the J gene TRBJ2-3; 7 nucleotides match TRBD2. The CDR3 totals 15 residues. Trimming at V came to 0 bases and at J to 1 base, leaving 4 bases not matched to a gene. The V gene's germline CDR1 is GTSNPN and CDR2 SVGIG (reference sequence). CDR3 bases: TGTGCCTGGAGTGTAAGCGGGGTGGGCACAGATACGCAGTATTTT. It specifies CAWSVSGVGTDTQYF.

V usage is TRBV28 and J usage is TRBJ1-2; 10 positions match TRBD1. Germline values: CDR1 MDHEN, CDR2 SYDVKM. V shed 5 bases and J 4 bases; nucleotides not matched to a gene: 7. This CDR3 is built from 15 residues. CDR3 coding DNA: TGTGCCAGCAGTCTACAGACAGGGGGCGGCTATGGCTACACCTTC. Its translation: CASSLQTGGGYGYTF.

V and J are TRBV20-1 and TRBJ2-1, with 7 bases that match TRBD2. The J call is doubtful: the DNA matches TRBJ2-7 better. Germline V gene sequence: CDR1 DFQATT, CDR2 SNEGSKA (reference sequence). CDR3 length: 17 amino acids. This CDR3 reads CSARDLGGSKSYNEQYF. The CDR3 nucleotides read TGCAGTGCTAGAGATCTTGGCGGGAGCAAGTCCTACAATGAGCAGTACTTC.

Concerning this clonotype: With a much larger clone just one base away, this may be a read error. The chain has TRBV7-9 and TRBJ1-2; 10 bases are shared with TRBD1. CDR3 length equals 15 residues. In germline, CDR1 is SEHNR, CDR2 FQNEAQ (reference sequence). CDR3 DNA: TGTGCCAGCAGCCTTGACAGGGGGCAAGGGTATGACTACACCTTC. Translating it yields CASSLDRGQGYDYTF.

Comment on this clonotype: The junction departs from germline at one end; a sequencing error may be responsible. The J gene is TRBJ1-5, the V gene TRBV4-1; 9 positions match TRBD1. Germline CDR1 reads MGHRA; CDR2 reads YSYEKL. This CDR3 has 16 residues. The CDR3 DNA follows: TGCGCCAGCGGCCACCCCTACGACAGGGGGTACCAGCCCCAGCATTTT. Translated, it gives CASGHPYDRGYQPQHF.

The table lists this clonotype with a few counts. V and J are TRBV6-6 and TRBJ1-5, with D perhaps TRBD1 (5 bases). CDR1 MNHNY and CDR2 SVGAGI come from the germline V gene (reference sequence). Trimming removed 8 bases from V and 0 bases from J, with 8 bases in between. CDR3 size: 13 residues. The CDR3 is CASEGDSNQPQHF. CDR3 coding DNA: TGTGCCAGCGAAGGGGATAGCAATCAGCCCCAGCATTTT.